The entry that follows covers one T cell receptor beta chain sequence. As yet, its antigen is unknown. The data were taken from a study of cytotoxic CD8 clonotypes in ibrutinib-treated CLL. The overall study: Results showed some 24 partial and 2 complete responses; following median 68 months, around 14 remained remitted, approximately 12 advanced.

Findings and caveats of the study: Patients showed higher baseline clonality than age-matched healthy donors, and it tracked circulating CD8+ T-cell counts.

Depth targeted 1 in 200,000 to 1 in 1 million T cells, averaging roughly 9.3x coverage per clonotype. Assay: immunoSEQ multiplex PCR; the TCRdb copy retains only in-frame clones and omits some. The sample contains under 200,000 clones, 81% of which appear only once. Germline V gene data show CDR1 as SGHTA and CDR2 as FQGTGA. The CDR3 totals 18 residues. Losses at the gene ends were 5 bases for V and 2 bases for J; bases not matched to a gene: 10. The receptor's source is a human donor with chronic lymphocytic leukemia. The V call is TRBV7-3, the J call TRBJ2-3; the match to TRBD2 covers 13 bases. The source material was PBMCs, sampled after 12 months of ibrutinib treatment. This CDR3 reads CASSRGLAGASYTDTQYF. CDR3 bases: TGTGCCAGCAGCCGCGGACTAGCGGGGGCCTCCTACACAGATACGCAGTATTTT.